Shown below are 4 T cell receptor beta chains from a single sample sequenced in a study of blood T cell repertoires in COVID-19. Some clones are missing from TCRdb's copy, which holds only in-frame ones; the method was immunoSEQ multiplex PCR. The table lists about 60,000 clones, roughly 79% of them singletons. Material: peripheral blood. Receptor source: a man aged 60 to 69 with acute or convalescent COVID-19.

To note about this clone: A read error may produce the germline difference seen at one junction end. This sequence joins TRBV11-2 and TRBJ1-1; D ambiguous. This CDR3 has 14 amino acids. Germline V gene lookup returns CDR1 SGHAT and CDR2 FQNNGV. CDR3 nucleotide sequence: TGTGCCAGCAGCTTAGCGGGAGTGAATACTGAAGCTTTCTTT. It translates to CASSLAGVNTEAFF.

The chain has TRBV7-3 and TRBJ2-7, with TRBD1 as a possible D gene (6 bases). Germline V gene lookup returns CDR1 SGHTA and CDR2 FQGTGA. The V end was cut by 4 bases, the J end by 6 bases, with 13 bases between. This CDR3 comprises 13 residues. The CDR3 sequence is CASSSHRVGEQYF. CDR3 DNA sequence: TGTGCCAGCAGCTCACACAGGGTGGGCGAGCAGTACTTC.

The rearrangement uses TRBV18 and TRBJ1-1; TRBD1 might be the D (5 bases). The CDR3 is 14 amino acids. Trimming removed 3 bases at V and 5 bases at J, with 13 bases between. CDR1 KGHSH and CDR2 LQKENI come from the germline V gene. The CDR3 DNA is TGTGCCAGCTCACCTCGGGGCGCGGGGACTGAAGCTTTCTTT. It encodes CASSPRGAGTEAFF. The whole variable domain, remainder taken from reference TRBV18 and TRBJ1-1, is NAGVMQNPRHLVRRRGQEARLRCSPMKGHSHVYWYRQLPEEGLKFMVYLQKENIIDESGMPKERFSAEFPKEGPSILRIQQVVRGDSAAYFCASSPRGAGTEAFFGQGTRLTVV.

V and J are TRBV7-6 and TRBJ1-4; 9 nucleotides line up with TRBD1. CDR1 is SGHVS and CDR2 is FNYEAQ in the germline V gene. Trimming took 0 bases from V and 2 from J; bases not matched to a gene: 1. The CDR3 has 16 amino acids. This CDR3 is CASSLAGQGTNEKLFF. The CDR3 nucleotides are TGTGCCAGCAGCTTAGCAGGACAGGGGACTAATGAAAAACTGTTTTTT.